The 27 T cell receptor beta chains below were found in one sample sequenced in a study of response to subunit inactivated influenza vaccine. TCRdb passed the RT-PCR reads through MiXCR, listing each CDR3 protein once. The sample records approximately 300,000 distinct CDR3 sequences, about 20% being singletons. The sample consisted of PBMCs from blood, taken about 19 months after vaccination. The receptors originated from a man in his fifties or sixties who received an inactivated influenza vaccine.

This clonotype occurred a few times. The chain recombines TRBV2 with TRBJ2-3; 8 bases map to TRBD2. With 8 bases clipped from V and 4 bases from J, the junction kept 5 bases outside the gene matches. This CDR3 contains 13 residues. CDR1 and CDR2 from the germline V gene are SNHLY and FYNNEI. The DNA of the CDR3 is TGTGCCAGCTGGAGCGGGAGTCCAGATACGCAGTATTTT. It specifies CASWSGSPDTQYF.

The rearrangement uses TRBV12-3 or TRBV12-4 and TRBJ1-3, with D possibly matching TRBD1 (6 bases). V was pared by 5 bases and J by 2 bases, with 10 bases between. The CDR3 spans 14 residues. CDR3 nucleotides: TGTGCCAGCAGTCTAAGACAGGCTGGAAACACCATATATTTT. Translated: CASSLRQAGNTIYF.

The chain recombines TRBV29-1 with TRBJ2-2; D possibly uses TRBD1 or TRBD2 (5 bases each). This CDR3 comprises 13 residues. The V and J ends lost 6 bases and 7 bases respectively, with 15 bases between them. Germline V gene lookup returns CDR1 SQVTM and CDR2 ANQGSEA. CDR3 loop: CSVPGRGVGELFF. The CDR3 DNA reads as TGCAGCGTACCGGGACGAGGGGTCGGGGAGCTGTTTTTT.

This clonotype appeared many times. The V gene is TRBV12-3 or TRBV12-4, the J gene TRBJ1-5, with D possibly being TRBD1 (5 bases). The CDR3 is 15 residues long. The V end was cut by 4 bases, the J end by 2 bases, with 12 bases between. Written as DNA, the CDR3 is TGTGCCAGCAGTTACCAGGGAATGGGCAATCAGCCCCAGCATTTT. This encodes CASSYQGMGNQPQHF.

This clonotype came up a few times. V gene TRBV6-1 combines with J gene TRBJ1-5; TRBD1 matches 9 bases. This CDR3 comprises 15 residues. CDR1 is MNHNS, CDR2 SASEGT, per germline. Trimming took 1 base from V and 5 from J; bases not matched to a gene: 3. CDR3 sequence (DNA): TGTGCCAGCAGTGAAGAGGGGACAGGGTATCAGCCCCAGCATTTT. It encodes CASSEEGTGYQPQHF.

This chain joins TRBV3-1 and TRBJ1-5, with D possibly being TRBD1 (5 bases). Trimming stripped 1 base from V and 6 bases from J, with 10 bases between. Looked up from germline, CDR1 is LGHDT and CDR2 is YNNKEL (reference sequence). The CDR3 sequence is 14 residues long. This CDR3 is CASSQGTRFQPQHF. The CDR3 region has the DNA TGTGCCAGCAGCCAAGGGACACGGTTTCAGCCCCAGCATTTT.

The chain is built from TRBV5-1 and TRBJ2-1; a possible D gene is TRBD2 (6 bases). Germline V gives CDR1 SGHRS, CDR2 YFSETQ. The germline V and J ends were trimmed by 0 bases and 3 bases, with 13 bases remaining between them. The CDR3 length is 16 residues. CDR3: CASSLDPSSDYNEQFF. DNA for the CDR3: TGCGCCAGCAGCTTGGATCCGTCTAGCGACTACAATGAGCAGTTCTTC.

The chain is built from TRBV28 and TRBJ2-1; D is perhaps TRBD1 (6 bases). V was trimmed by 1 base and J by 5 bases, leaving 9 bases between them. The germline CDR1 and CDR2 sequences are MDHEN and SYDVKM. This CDR3 has 14 residues. The CDR3, as DNA: TGTGCCAGCAGTTTATTTCAGGGGAACAATGAGCAGTTCTTC. It codes for CASSLFQGNNEQFF.

V usage is TRBV5-1 and J usage is TRBJ2-7; D not certain. CDR1 is SGHRS, CDR2 YFSETQ, per germline. With 2 bases removed from V and 7 bases from J, the gap between germline ends came to 16 bases. CDR3 length: 14 amino acids. CDR3 amino acids: CASSLSAAVVEQYF. CDR3 DNA sequence: TGCGCCAGCAGCTTATCGGCGGCGGTGGTGGAGCAGTACTTC.

This clonotype showed up just a few times. The CDR3 sequence: CASSQELGLVYQPQHF. As DNA, the CDR3 is TGTGCCAGCAGCCAAGAATTGGGGCTGGTATATCAGCCCCAGCATTTT. The chain employs TRBV4-2 and TRBJ1-5; tentatively, D is TRBD1 (5 bases). Trimming took off 0 bases at V and 5 bases at J, with 14 bases between the two ends. CDR1 and CDR2 from the germline V gene are LGHNA and YNFKEQ. The CDR3 sequence is 16 residues long.

The J gene is TRBJ2-1, the V gene TRBV25-1; 13 bases map to TRBD2. Germline V gene sequence: CDR1 MGHDK, CDR2 SYGVNS. Trimming cost V 3 bases and J 10 bases; bases outside gene matches: 9. The CDR3 consists of 16 residues. The CDR3 loop reads CASSDLTSGRALEQFF. The CDR3 DNA follows: TGTGCCAGCAGTGACCTCACTAGCGGGAGGGCCCTCGAGCAGTTCTTC.

The V call is TRBV2, the J call TRBJ2-7, with D unclear. The germline V gene encodes CDR1 SNHLY and CDR2 FYNNEI. The CDR3 sequence is 15 residues long. V dropped 0 bases and J dropped 2 bases, with 11 bases sitting between them. CDR3 amino acids: CASSEAALLTYEQYF. The CDR3 DNA reads TGTGCCAGCAGTGAAGCTGCCCTGCTGACCTACGAGCAGTACTTC.

The table lists this clonotype with many counts. The CDR3: CAIQGNNEQFF. CDR3 DNA sequence: TGTGCGATACAGGGGAACAATGAGCAGTTCTTC. The chain uses TRBV2 and TRBJ2-1, with 7 nucleotides matching TRBD1. Germline lookup yields CDR1 SNHLY and CDR2 FYNNEI. There are 11 residues in the CDR3.

This clonotype was observed a handful of times. This sequence joins TRBV5-1 and TRBJ2-3; tentatively, D is TRBD2 (6 bases). V lost 4 bases to trimming and J lost 5 bases, with 14 bases between them. Per the germline V gene, CDR1 is SGHRS and CDR2 is YFSETQ. CDR3 length: 14 amino acids. CDR3 amino acids: CASSEAGTGDTQYF. DNA for the CDR3: TGCGCCAGCAGCGAGGCGGGAACGGGAGATACGCAGTATTTT.

This chain connects TRBV28 to TRBJ1-2; 7 positions match TRBD1. CDR1 and CDR2 (germline): MDHEN, SYDVKM. This CDR3 is 13 amino acids long. The J segment lost 4 bases and the V segment lost 5 bases, leaving 4 bases of the junction unmatched. The CDR3 DNA reads as TGTGCCAGCAGTAAACGACAGGGCTATGGCTACACCTTC. Translation: CASSKRQGYGYTF.

The J gene is TRBJ1-1, the V gene TRBV20-1; a possible D gene is TRBD1 (5 bases). Germline values: CDR1 DFQATT, CDR2 SNEGSKA (reference sequence). CDR3 length: 12 amino acids. The V end was cut by 5 bases, the J end by 1 base, with 8 bases between. The CDR3 region is CSAPDRNTEAFF. The CDR3 bases are TGCAGTGCTCCTGACAGGAACACTGAAGCTTTCTTT.

This clonotype was counted between two and nine times. This sequence joins TRBV19 and TRBJ1-1; D is unresolved. Trimming took 11 bases from V and 4 from J, leaving 14 bases between them. Germline V lookup: CDR1 LNHDA, CDR2 SQIVND (reference sequence). The CDR3 runs 12 residues. The CDR3 nucleotides are TGTGCCTCCTCCACCTGGGGCACTGAAGCTTTCTTT. It translates to CASSTWGTEAFF.

This clonotype was found a few times. The genes are TRBV2 and TRBJ1-3; D call uncertain. The germline gives CDR1 SNHLY, CDR2 FYNNEI. The length of the CDR3 is 15 residues. The V gene lost 6 bases and the J gene lost 0 bases, with 12 bases spanning the gap. CDR3 in DNA: TGTGCCAGCAGGCCCGACTCAGCCTCTGGAAACACCATATATTTT. Its protein product is CASRPDSASGNTIYF.

This chain connects TRBV9 to TRBJ1-2; the D gene is possibly TRBD1 (5 bases). V was clipped by 0 bases and J by 4 bases, with 10 bases between them. The length of the CDR3 is 14 residues. The germline CDR1 and CDR2 sequences are SGDLS and YYNGEE. The CDR3 DNA sequence: TGTGCCAGCAGCGTAGGGGCAGGGTCCTATGGCTACACCTTC. Translating gives CASSVGAGSYGYTF.

The chain has TRBV7-9 and TRBJ2-5; D gene unclear. The V gene's germline CDR1 is SEHNR and CDR2 FQNEAQ (reference sequence). The V end lost 0 bases, the J end lost 5 bases, and 13 bases lay between the germline ends. The CDR3 totals 15 residues. The CDR3 DNA reads TGTGCCAGCAGCTTAGCAAACTGGGATTCGGAGACCCAGTACTTC. It codes for CASSLANWDSETQYF.

The chain recombines TRBV4-3 with TRBJ2-7; 11 positions match TRBD2. V lost 4 bases, J lost 0 bases, and 14 bases stayed unmatched. CDR1 is LGHNA and CDR2 is YSLEER in the germline V gene. There are 19 residues in the CDR3. This chain's CDR3 is CASSRTGTSGQNFSYEQYF. For the CDR3, the DNA is TGCGCCAGCAGCCGAACCGGGACTAGCGGCCAAAACTTCTCCTACGAGCAGTACTTC.

V usage is TRBV14 and J usage is TRBJ2-6; D gene ambiguous. Germline assignment: CDR1 SGHDN and CDR2 FVKESK. The CDR3 sequence is 15 residues long. V was shortened by 5 bases and J by 1 base, with 9 bases between the two germline ends. The CDR3: CASSFVTSGANVLTF. The CDR3 DNA sequence: TGTGCCAGCAGCTTTGTCACGTCTGGGGCCAACGTCCTGACTTTC.

The table lists this clonotype with a few counts. The V and J genes are TRBV30 and TRBJ1-6, with D perhaps matching TRBD1 (5 bases). V was pared by 0 bases and J by 2 bases, with 5 bases between. Per the germline V gene, CDR1 is GTSNPN and CDR2 is SVGIG (reference sequence). The CDR3 length is 14 residues. The DNA of the CDR3 is TGTGCCTGGAGTGTGGGGGCCTATAATTCACCCCTCCACTTT. The encoded protein is CAWSVGAYNSPLHF. Full variable domain (remainder filled in from reference TRBV30 and TRBJ1-6): SQTIHQWPATLVQPVGSPLSLECTVEGTSNPNLYWYRQAAGRGLQLLFYSVGIGQISSEVPQNLSASRPQDRQFILSSKKLLLSDSGFYLCAWSVGAYNSPLHFGNGTRLTVT.

The V call is TRBV20-1, the J call TRBJ1-6; tentative D call: TRBD1 (5 bases). The ends were cut back, 6 bases at V and 5 bases at J, with 17 bases in the middle. Germline V gene lookup returns CDR1 DFQATT and CDR2 SNEGSKA (reference sequence). This CDR3 is built from 15 residues. CDR3 region: CSAVGRLGDNSPLHF. CDR3 coding DNA: TGCAGTGCGGTGGGGCGCCTAGGAGATAATTCACCCCTCCACTTT.

There are a few counts of this clonotype. The V gene is TRBV27, the J gene TRBJ2-7; D is possibly TRBD1 (6 bases). This CDR3 spans 15 amino acids. Germline CDR1 and CDR2: MNHEY and SMNVEV (reference sequence). Between the trimmed V and J ends, which lost 3 bases and 3 bases, there was a span of 15 bases. DNA for the CDR3: TGTGCCAGCAGTTTTCTACATAAACAGGGCTACGAGCAGTACTTC. This encodes CASSFLHKQGYEQYF.

The V and J genes are TRBV7-2 and TRBJ1-1; 7 bases map to TRBD1. Germline V gives CDR1 SGHTA, CDR2 FQGNSA. CDR3 length equals 15 residues. The J segment lost 1 base and the V segment lost 5 bases, leaving 7 bases of the junction unmatched. The CDR3: CASSTTGTENTEAFF. The CDR3 DNA reads as TGTGCCAGCAGCACCACCGGGACAGAGAACACTGAAGCTTTCTTT.

The rearrangement links TRBV28 to TRBJ1-5, with a weak D call TRBD1 (6 bases). Trimming pared 6 bases from V and 0 bases from J, leaving 15 bases between. Germline-derived CDR1 and CDR2 are MDHEN and SYDVKM. This CDR3 comprises 16 residues. Here the CDR3 reads CASRHSQGYSNQPQHF. CDR3 in DNA: TGTGCCAGCAGGCACAGTCAGGGGTATAGCAATCAGCCCCAGCATTTT. The whole variable domain, remainder taken from reference TRBV28 and TRBJ1-5, is DVKVTQSSRYLVKRTGEKVFLECVQDMDHENMFWYRQDPGLGLRLIYFSYDVKMKEKGDIPEGYSVSREKKERFSLILESASTNQTSMYLCASRHSQGYSNQPQHFGDGTRLSIL.